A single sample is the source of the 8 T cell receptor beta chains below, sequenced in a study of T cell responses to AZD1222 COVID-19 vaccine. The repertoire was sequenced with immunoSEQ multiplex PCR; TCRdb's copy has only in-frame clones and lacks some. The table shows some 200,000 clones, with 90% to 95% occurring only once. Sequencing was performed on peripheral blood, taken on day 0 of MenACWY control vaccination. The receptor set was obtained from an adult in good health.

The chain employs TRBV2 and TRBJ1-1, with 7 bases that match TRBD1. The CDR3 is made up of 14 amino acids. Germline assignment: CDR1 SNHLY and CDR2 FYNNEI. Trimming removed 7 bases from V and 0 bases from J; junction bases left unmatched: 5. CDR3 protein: CASIQQGMNTEAFF. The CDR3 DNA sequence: TGTGCCAGCATCCAACAGGGGATGAACACTGAAGCTTTCTTT.

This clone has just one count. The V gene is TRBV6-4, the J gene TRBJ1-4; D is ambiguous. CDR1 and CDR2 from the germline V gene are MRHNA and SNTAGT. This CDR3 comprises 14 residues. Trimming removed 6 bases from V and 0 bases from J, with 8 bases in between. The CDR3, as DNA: TGTGCCAGCAGGTCGGATGCAACTAATGAAAAACTGTTTTTT. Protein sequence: CASRSDATNEKLFF.

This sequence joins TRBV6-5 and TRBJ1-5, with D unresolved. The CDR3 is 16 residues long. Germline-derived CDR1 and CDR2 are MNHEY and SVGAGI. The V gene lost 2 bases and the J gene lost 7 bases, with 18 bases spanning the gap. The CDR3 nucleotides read TGTGCCAGCAGTTACGACGTGGGAAAAGGGCGGCAGCCCCAGCATTTT. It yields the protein CASSYDVGKGRQPQHF.

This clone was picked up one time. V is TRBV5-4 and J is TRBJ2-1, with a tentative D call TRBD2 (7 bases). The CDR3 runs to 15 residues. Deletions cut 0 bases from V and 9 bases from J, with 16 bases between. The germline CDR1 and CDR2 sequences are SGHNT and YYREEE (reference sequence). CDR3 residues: CASSLAGGTPLEQFF. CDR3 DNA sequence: TGTGCCAGCAGCTTGGCGGGGGGCACTCCTCTTGAGCAGTTCTTC.

CDR3 amino acids: CAIRPPGHYGYTF. As DNA, the CDR3 is TGTGCCATCCGTCCGCCAGGGCACTATGGCTACACCTTC. The J gene is TRBJ1-2, the V gene TRBV10-3, with TRBD1 as a possible D gene (5 bases). Germline V gene sequence: CDR1 ENHRY, CDR2 SYGVKD. Trimming left V 8 bases short and J 3 bases short, with 13 bases between. The CDR3 contains 13 residues.

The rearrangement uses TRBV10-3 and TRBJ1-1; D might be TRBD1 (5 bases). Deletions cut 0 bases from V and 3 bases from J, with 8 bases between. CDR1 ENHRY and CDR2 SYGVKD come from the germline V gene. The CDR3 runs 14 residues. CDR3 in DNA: TGTGCCATCAGTGAGTCCGGCAGGGACACTGAAGCTTTCTTT. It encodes CAISESGRDTEAFF.

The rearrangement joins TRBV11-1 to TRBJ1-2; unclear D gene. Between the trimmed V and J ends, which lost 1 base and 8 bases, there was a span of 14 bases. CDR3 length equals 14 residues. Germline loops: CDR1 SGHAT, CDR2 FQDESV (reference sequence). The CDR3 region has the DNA TGTGCCAGCAGCTTAGTTCAGGATTATCGCGGCTACACCTTC. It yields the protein CASSLVQDYRGYTF.

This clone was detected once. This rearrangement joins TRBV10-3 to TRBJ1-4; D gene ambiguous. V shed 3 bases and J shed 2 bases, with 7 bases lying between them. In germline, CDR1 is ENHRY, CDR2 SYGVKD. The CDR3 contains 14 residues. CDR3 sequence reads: CAISDKGTNEKLFF. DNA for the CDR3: TGTGCCATCAGTGATAAGGGTACTAATGAAAAACTGTTTTTT.